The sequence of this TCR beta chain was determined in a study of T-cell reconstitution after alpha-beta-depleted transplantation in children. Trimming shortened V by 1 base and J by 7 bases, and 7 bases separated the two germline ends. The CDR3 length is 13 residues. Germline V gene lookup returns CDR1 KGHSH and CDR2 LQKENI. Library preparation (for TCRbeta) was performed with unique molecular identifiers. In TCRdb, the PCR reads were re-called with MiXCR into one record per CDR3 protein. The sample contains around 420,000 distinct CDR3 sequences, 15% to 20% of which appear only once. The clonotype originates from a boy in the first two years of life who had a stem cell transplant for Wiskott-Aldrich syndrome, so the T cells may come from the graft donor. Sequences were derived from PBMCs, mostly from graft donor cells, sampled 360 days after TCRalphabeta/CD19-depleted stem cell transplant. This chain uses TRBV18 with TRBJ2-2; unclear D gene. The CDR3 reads CASSPQEIGELFF. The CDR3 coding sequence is TGTGCCAGCTCACCACAAGAGATCGGGGAGCTGTTTTTT.